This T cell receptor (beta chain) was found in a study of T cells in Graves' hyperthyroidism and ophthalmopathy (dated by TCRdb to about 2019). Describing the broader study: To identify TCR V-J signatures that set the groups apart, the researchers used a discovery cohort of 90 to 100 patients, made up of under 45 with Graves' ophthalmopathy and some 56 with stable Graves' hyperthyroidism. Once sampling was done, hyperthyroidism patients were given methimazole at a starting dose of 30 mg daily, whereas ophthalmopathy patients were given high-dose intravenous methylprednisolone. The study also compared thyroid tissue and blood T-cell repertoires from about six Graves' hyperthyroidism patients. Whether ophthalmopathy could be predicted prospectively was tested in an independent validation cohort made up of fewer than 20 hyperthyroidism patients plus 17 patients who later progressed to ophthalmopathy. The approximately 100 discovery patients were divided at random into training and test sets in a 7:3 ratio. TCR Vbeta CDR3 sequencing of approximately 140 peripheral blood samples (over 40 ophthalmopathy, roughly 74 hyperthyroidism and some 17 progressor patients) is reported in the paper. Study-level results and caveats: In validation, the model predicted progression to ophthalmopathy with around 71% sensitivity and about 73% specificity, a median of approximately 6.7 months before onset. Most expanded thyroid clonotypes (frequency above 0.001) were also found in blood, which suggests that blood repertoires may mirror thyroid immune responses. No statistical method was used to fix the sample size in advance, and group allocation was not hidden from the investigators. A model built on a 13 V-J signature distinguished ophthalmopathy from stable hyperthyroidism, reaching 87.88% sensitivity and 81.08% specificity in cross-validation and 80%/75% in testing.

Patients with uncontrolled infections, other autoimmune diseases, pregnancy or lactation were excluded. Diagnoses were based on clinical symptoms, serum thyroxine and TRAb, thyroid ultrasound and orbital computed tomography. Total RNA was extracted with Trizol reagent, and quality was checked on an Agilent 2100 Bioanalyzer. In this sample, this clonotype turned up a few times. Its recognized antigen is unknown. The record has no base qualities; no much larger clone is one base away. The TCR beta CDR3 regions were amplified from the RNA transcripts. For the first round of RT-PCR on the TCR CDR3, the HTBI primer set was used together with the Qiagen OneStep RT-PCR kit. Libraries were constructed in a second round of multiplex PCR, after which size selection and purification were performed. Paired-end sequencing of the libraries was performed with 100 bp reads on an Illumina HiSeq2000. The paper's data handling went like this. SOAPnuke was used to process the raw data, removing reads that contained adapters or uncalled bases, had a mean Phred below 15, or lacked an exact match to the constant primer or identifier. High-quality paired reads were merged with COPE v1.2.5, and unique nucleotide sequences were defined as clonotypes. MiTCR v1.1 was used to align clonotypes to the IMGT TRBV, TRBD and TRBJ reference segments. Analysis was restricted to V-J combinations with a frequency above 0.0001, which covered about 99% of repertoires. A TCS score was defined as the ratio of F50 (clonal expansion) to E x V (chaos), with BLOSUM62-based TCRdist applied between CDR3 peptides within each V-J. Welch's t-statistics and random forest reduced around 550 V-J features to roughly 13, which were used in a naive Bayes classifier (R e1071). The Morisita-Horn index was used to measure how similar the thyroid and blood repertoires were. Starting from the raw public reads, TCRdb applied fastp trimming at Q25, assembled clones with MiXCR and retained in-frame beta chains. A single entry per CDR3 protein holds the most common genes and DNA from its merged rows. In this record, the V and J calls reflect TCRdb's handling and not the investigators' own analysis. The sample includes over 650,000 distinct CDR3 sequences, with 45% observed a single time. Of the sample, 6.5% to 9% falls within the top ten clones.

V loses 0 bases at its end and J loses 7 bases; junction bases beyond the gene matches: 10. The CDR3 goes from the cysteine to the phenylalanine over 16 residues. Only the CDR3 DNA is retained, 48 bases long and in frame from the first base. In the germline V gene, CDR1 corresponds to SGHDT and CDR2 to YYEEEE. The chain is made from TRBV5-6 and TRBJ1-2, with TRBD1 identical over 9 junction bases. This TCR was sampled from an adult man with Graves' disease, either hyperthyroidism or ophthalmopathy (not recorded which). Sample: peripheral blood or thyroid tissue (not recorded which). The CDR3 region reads CASSLEVGQGMFGYTF. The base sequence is TGTGCCAGCAGCTTGGAGGTGGGACAGGGAATGTTTGGCTACACCTTC.